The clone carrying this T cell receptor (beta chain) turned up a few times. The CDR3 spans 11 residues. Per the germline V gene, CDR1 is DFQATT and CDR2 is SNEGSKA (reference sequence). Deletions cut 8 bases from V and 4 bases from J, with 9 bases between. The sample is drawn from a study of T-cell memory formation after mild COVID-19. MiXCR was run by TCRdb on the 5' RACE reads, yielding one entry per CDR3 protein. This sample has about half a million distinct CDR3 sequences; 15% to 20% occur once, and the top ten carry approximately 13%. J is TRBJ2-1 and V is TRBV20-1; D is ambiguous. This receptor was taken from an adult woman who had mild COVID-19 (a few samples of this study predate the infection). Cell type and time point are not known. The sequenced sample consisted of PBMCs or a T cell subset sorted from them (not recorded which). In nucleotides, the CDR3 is TGCAGTACCGCCAGGTACAATGAGCAGTTCTTC. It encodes CSTARYNEQFF.